Listed below are T cell receptor beta chains from one sample, sequenced in a study of shared T cell receptors in the human thymus. Generated by immunoSEQ multiplex PCR, the TCRdb table keeps only in-frame clones and is missing some. The table has roughly 700,000 clones, roughly 90% seen once. The sample also formed part of further work on human thymus T cells.

The material sequenced was thymocytes. These TCRs come from a boy younger than two with a congenital heart defect. Both conserved end residues are part of each CDR3. The D gene is left open where the match is weak. Only some rows state a clone size, as once, few, many or a class for expanded clones.

clone_size: once
v_call: TRBV25-1
cdr3_length: 13
d_call: TRBD2
j_call: TRBJ2-7
cdr3_aa: CASAAGGLGEQYF
cdr3_nt: TGTGCCAGCGCGGCGGGGGGGCTAGGAGAGCAGTACTTC

clone_size: few
v_call: TRBV27
cdr3_length: 16
d_call: TRBD2
j_call: TRBJ2-7
cdr3_aa: CASSLSRERGGDEQYF
cdr3_nt: TGTGCCAGCAGTTTATCGAGGGAACGGGGGGGGGACGAGCAGTACTTC

clone_size: .
v_call: TRBV30
cdr3_length: 13
d_call: .
j_call: TRBJ2-3
cdr3_aa: CALQRGGTDTQYF
cdr3_nt: TGTGCCCTCCAGAGGGGGGGGACAGATACGCAGTATTTT

clone_size: once
v_call: TRBV5-8
cdr3_length: 15
d_call: .
j_call: TRBJ1-2
cdr3_aa: CASSLVGLREEGYTF
cdr3_nt: TGTGCCAGCAGCTTGGTGGGACTCCGGGAAGAAGGCTACACCTTC

clone_size: .
v_call: TRBV11-2
cdr3_length: 18
d_call: TRBD2
j_call: TRBJ2-7
cdr3_aa: CASSLDKESSGPRYEQYF
cdr3_nt: TGTGCCAGCAGCTTAGATAAAGAGTCTAGCGGGCCTCGGTACGAGCAGTACTTC

clone_size: .
v_call: TRBV7-9
cdr3_length: 16
d_call: .
j_call: TRBJ1-3
cdr3_aa: CASSQSIYRAGNTIYF
cdr3_nt: TGTGCCAGCAGCCAATCAATCTACAGGGCTGGAAACACCATATATTTT

clone_size: .
v_call: TRBV12-5
cdr3_length: 15
d_call: .
j_call: TRBJ2-1
cdr3_aa: CASGQRVGMISEQFF
cdr3_nt: TGTGCTAGTGGCCAGCGGGTTGGTATGATCTCTGAGCAGTTCTTC

clone_size: .
v_call: TRBV23-1
cdr3_length: 16
d_call: .
j_call: TRBJ2-7
cdr3_aa: CASSQSKIRAIYEQYF
cdr3_nt: TGCGCCAGCAGTCAATCTAAAATCAGGGCGATTTACGAGCAGTACTTC

clone_size: .
v_call: TRBV4-1
cdr3_length: 15
d_call: .
j_call: TRBJ2-7
cdr3_aa: CASSQGRELAYEQYF
cdr3_nt: TGCGCCAGCAGCCAAGGCCGGGAGCTGGCCTACGAGCAGTACTTC

clone_size: .
v_call: TRBV6-5
cdr3_length: 14
d_call: TRBD1
j_call: TRBJ1-2
cdr3_aa: CASSCGTANYGYTF
cdr3_nt: TGTGCCAGCAGTTGCGGGACAGCTAACTATGGCTACACCTTC

clone_size: .
v_call: TRBV7-2
cdr3_length: 17
d_call: TRBD2
j_call: TRBJ2-7
cdr3_aa: CASSPEGLAGSFYEQYF
cdr3_nt: TGTGCCAGCAGCCCAGAGGGACTAGCGGGATCCTTCTACGAGCAGTACTTC

clone_size: .
v_call: TRBV4-1
cdr3_length: 17
d_call: TRBD1
j_call: TRBJ1-4
cdr3_aa: CASSLPGQGATNEKLFF
cdr3_nt: TGCGCCAGCAGCCTGCCGGGACAGGGGGCAACTAATGAAAAACTGTTTTTT

clone_size: .
v_call: TRBV6-5
cdr3_length: 15
d_call: TRBD2
j_call: TRBJ2-7
cdr3_aa: CASSYQAGGSYEQYF
cdr3_nt: TGTGCCAGCAGTTACCAGGCGGGAGGCTCCTACGAGCAGTACTTC

clone_size: .
v_call: TRBV7-2
cdr3_length: 13
d_call: .
j_call: TRBJ2-1
cdr3_aa: CASSLAGAGEQFF
cdr3_nt: TGTGCCAGCAGCTTAGCCGGTGCCGGTGAGCAGTTCTTC

clone_size: .
v_call: TRBV5-1
cdr3_length: 14
d_call: TRBD1
j_call: TRBJ2-1
cdr3_aa: CASSCPGTGDEQFF
cdr3_nt: TGCGCCAGCAGCTGTCCCGGGACAGGCGATGAGCAGTTCTTC

clone_size: once
v_call: TRBV11-2
cdr3_length: 17
d_call: .
j_call: TRBJ2-5
cdr3_aa: CASSLESPEGVQETQYF
cdr3_nt: TGTGCCAGCAGCTTAGAAAGCCCAGAGGGGGTCCAAGAGACCCAGTACTTC

clone_size: .
v_call: TRBV7-8
cdr3_length: 17
d_call: .
j_call: TRBJ1-1
cdr3_aa: CASSLALSGPMNTEAFF
cdr3_nt: TGTGCCAGCAGCTTAGCGTTGTCGGGTCCTATGAACACTGAAGCTTTCTTT

clone_size: .
v_call: TRBV4-2
cdr3_length: 17
d_call: .
j_call: TRBJ2-5
cdr3_aa: CASSQEGRQVLQGTQYF
cdr3_nt: TGTGCCAGCAGCCAAGAAGGGAGACAGGTACTTCAAGGGACCCAGTACTTC

clone_size: .
v_call: TRBV18
cdr3_length: 15
d_call: TRBD2
j_call: TRBJ2-1
cdr3_aa: CASSPPGLAYNEQFF
cdr3_nt: TGTGCCAGCTCACCCCCGGGACTAGCTTACAATGAGCAGTTCTTC

clone_size: .
v_call: TRBV7-9
cdr3_length: 15
d_call: TRBD2
j_call: TRBJ2-2
cdr3_aa: CASSFSGRNTGELFF
cdr3_nt: TGTGCCAGCAGCTTTAGCGGGAGGAACACCGGGGAGCTGTTTTTT

clone_size: .
v_call: TRBV4-3
cdr3_length: 16
d_call: .
j_call: TRBJ2-1
cdr3_aa: CASSQDSLALQCEQFF
cdr3_nt: TGCGCCAGCAGCCAAGATTCCCTAGCCTTACAATGTGAGCAGTTCTTC

clone_size: .
v_call: TRBV29-1
cdr3_length: 19
d_call: TRBD2
j_call: TRBJ2-7
cdr3_aa: CSVELGGVDRDPSGHEQYF
cdr3_nt: TGCAGCGTTGAACTTGGGGGGGTCGATCGGGACCCTAGCGGCCACGAGCAGTACTTC

clone_size: .
v_call: TRBV7-9
cdr3_length: 17
d_call: .
j_call: TRBJ1-5
cdr3_aa: CASSLARRGYGNQPQHF
cdr3_nt: TGTGCCAGCAGCTTAGCACGAAGGGGATACGGCAATCAGCCCCAGCATTTT

clone_size: .
v_call: TRBV18
cdr3_length: 16
d_call: .
j_call: TRBJ2-5
cdr3_aa: CASSAPNLAAPATQYF
cdr3_nt: TGTGCCAGCTCAGCCCCTAACTTAGCGGCCCCAGCGACCCAGTACTTC

clone_size: .
v_call: TRBV7-4
cdr3_length: 13
d_call: .
j_call: TRBJ2-7
cdr3_aa: CASSTRQDYEQYF
cdr3_nt: TGTGCCAGCAGCACGAGACAGGACTACGAGCAGTACTTC

clone_size: .
v_call: TRBV10-1
cdr3_length: 17
d_call: TRBD2
j_call: TRBJ2-3
cdr3_aa: CASSDWTSAVRTDTQYF
cdr3_nt: TGCGCCAGCAGTGATTGGACTAGCGCCGTGAGGACAGATACGCAGTATTTT

clone_size: .
v_call: TRBV6-5
cdr3_length: 13
d_call: .
j_call: TRBJ2-7
cdr3_aa: CASTRDSSYEQYF
cdr3_nt: TGTGCCAGCACCCGGGATAGCTCCTACGAGCAGTACTTC

clone_size: .
v_call: TRBV11-1
cdr3_length: 14
d_call: .
j_call: TRBJ2-7
cdr3_aa: CASSPRRGSYEQYF
cdr3_nt: TGTGCCAGCAGCCCCAGGCGGGGCTCCTACGAGCAGTACTTC

clone_size: few
v_call: TRBV6-1
cdr3_length: 20
d_call: TRBD2
j_call: TRBJ2-1
cdr3_aa: CASSEVGTSGKAPPEDEQFF
cdr3_nt: TGTGCCAGCAGTGAAGTAGGGACTAGCGGGAAAGCGCCCCCGGAGGATGAGCAGTTCTTC

clone_size: once
v_call: TRBV12-5
cdr3_length: 17
d_call: TRBD1
j_call: TRBJ2-2
cdr3_aa: CASGLDPRDRVTGELFF
cdr3_nt: TGTGCTAGTGGTTTGGACCCCAGGGACAGGGTAACCGGGGAGCTGTTTTTT

clone_size: .
v_call: TRBV29-1
cdr3_length: 13
d_call: .
j_call: TRBJ2-1
cdr3_aa: CSVDAGENNEQFF
cdr3_nt: TGCAGCGTTGACGCAGGGGAGAACAATGAGCAGTTCTTC

clone_size: .
v_call: TRBV4-3
cdr3_length: 20
d_call: TRBD2
j_call: TRBJ2-1
cdr3_aa: CASSQNPWTSGSKAYNEQFF
cdr3_nt: TGCGCCAGCAGCCAGAACCCTTGGACTAGCGGGAGTAAGGCCTACAATGAGCAGTTCTTC

clone_size: .
v_call: TRBV15
cdr3_length: 15
d_call: TRBD2
j_call: TRBJ2-7
cdr3_aa: CATSLAGEKSYEQYF
cdr3_nt: TGTGCCACCAGCCTAGCGGGAGAGAAATCCTACGAGCAGTACTTC

clone_size: .
v_call: TRBV5-4
cdr3_length: 15
d_call: TRBD1
j_call: TRBJ2-7
cdr3_aa: CASSYRDRGRYEQYF
cdr3_nt: TGTGCCAGCAGCTACCGGGACAGGGGGAGGTACGAGCAGTACTTC

clone_size: .
v_call: TRBV28
cdr3_length: 16
d_call: .
j_call: TRBJ2-7
cdr3_aa: CASSRWTESRSYEQYF
cdr3_nt: TGTGCCAGCAGTCGCTGGACAGAAAGTAGGTCCTACGAGCAGTACTTC

clone_size: .
v_call: TRBV6-6
cdr3_length: 14
d_call: .
j_call: TRBJ1-5
cdr3_aa: CASSHRVRNQPQHF
cdr3_nt: TGTGCCAGCAGTCACAGGGTCCGCAATCAGCCCCAGCATTTT